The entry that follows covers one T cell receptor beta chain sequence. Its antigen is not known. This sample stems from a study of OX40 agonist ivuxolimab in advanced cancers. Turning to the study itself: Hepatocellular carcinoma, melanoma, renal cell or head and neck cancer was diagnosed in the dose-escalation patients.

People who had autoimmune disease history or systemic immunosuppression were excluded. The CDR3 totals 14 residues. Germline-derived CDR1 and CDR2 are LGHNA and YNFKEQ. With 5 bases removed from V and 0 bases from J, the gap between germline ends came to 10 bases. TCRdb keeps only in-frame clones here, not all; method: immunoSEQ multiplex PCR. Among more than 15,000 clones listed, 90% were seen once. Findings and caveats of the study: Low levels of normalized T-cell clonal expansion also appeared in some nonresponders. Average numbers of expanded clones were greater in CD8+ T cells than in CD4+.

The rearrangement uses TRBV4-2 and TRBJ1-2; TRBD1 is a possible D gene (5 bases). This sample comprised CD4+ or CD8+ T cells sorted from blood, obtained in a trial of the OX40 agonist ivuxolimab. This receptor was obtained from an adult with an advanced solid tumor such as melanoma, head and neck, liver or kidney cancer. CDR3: CASSLRGTNYGYTF. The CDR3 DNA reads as TGTGCCAGCAGCTTGAGGGGAACTAACTATGGCTACACCTTC.